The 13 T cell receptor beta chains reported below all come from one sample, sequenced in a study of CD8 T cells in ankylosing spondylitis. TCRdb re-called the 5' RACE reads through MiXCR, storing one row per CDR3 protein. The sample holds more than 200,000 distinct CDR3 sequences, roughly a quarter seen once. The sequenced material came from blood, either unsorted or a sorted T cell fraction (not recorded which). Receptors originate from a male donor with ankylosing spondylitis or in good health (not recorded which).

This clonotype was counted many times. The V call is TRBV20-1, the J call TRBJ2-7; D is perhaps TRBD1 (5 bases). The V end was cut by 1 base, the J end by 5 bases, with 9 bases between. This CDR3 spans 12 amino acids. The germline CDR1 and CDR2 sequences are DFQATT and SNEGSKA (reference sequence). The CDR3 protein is CSARGGRNEQYF. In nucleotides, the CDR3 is TGCAGTGCTAGAGGGGGCAGAAACGAGCAGTACTTC.

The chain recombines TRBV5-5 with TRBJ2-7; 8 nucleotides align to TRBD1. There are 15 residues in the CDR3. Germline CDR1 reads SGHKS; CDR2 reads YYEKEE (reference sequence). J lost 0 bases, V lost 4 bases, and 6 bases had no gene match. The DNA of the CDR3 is TGTGCCAGCAGCCCAACGACAGGGGCCTCCTACGAGCAGTACTTC. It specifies CASSPTTGASYEQYF.

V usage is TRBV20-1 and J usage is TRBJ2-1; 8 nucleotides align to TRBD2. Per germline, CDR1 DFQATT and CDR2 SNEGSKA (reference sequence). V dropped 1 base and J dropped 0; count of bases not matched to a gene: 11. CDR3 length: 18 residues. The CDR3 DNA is TGCAGTGCTAGAGGCCCACCGTCGGGGGGGAGCTCCTACAATGAGCAGTTCTTC. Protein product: CSARGPPSGGSSYNEQFF.

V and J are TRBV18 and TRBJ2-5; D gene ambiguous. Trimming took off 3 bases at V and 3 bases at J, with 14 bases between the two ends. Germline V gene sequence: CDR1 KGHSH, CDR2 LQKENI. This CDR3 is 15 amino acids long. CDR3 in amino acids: CASSPQHGLEETQYF. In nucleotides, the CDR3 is TGTGCCAGCTCACCCCAGCACGGTTTGGAAGAGACCCAGTACTTC.

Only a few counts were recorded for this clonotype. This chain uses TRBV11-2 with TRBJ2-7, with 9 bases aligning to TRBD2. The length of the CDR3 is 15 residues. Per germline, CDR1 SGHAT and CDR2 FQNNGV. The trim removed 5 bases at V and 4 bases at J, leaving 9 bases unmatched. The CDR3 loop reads CASSTPAGGRYEQYF. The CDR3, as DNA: TGTGCCAGCAGCACCCCAGCGGGGGGAAGATACGAGCAGTACTTC.

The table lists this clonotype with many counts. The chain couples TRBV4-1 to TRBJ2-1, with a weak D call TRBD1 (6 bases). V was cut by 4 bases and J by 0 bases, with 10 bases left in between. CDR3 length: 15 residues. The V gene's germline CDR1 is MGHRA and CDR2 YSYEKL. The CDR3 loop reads CASSRTASSYNEQFF. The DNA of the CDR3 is TGCGCCAGCAGCCGGACAGCGAGCTCCTACAATGAGCAGTTCTTC.

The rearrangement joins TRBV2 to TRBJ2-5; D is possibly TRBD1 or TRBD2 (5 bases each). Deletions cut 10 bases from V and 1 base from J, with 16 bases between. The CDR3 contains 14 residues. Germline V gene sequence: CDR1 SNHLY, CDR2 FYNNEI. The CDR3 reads CATHRDHGQETQYF. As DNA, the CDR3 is TGTGCCACCCACCGGGACCATGGCCAAGAGACCCAGTACTTC. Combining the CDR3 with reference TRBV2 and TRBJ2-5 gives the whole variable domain EPEVTQTPSHQVTQMGQEVILRCVPISNHLYFYWYRQILGQKVEFLVSFYNNEISEKSEIFDDQFSVERPDGSNFTLKIRSTKLEDSAMYFCATHRDHGQETQYFGPGTRLLVL.

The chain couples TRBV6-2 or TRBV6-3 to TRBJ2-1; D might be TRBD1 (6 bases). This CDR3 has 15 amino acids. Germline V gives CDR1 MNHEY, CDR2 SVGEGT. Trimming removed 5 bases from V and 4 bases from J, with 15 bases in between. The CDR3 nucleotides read TGTGCCAGCAGTGGGCAGGGGATCCTGTACAATGAGCAGTTCTTC. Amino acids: CASSGQGILYNEQFF.

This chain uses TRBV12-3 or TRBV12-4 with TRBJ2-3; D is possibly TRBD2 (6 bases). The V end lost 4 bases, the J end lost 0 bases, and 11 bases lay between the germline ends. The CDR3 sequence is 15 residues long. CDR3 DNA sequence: TGTGCCAGCAGTTCACCGGGACTTAGCACAGATACGCAGTATTTT. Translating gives CASSSPGLSTDTQYF.

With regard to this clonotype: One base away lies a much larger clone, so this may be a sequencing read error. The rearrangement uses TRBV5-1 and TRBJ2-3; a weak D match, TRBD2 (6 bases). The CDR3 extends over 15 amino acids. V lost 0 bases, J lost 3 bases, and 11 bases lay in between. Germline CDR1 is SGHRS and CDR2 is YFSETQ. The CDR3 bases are TGCGCCAGCAGCTTGGTTCTAGCGAGGACAGATACGCAGTATTTT. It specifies CASSLVLARTDTQYF.

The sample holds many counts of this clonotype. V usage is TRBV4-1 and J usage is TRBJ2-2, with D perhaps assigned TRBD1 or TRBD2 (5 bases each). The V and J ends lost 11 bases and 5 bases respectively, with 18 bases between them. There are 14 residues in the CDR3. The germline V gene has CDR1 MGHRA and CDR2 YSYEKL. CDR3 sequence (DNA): TGCGCCGCCAGGCGGCTAGCAGGGACCGGGGAGCTGTTTTTT. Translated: CAARRLAGTGELFF.

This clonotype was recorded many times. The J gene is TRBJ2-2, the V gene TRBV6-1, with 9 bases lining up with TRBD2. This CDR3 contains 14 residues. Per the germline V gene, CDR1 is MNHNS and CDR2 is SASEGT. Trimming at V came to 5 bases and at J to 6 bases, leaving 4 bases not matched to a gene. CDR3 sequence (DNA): TGTGCCAGCAGTAGGACTAGCGTCGCCGGGGAGCTGTTTTTT. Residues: CASSRTSVAGELFF.

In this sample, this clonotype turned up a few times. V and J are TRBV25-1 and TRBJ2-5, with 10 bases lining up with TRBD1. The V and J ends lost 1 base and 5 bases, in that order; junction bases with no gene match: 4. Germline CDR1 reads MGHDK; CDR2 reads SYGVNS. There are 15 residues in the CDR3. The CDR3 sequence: CASSESGQGLETQYF. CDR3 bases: TGTGCCAGCAGTGAATCGGGACAGGGGTTGGAGACCCAGTACTTC.